The 14 T cell receptor beta chains reported below all come from one sample, sequenced in a study of CD8 T cells in Susac syndrome. It was with random hexamers that about 0.45 to 1 ug RNA was reverse transcribed. From the immunoSEQ multiplex PCR reads, TCRdb called clonotypes with MiXCR, one entry per CDR3 protein. The sample records approximately 170,000 distinct CDR3 sequences, about 93% being singletons. Sequencing input: CD4+ T cells from PBMCs. These receptors all come from a human donor in good health.

The rearrangement uses TRBV20-1 and TRBJ2-3, with D unclear. With 3 bases removed from V and 4 bases from J, the gap between germline ends came to 5 bases. The CDR3 length is 11 residues. Germline V gene sequence: CDR1 DFQATT, CDR2 SNEGSKA (reference sequence). CDR3 nucleotide sequence: TGCAGTGCTAGTCCCTCAGATACGCAGTATTTT. It encodes CSASPSDTQYF.

This clonotype was picked up one time. V usage is TRBV20-1 and J usage is TRBJ1-2, with D uncertain. The germline V gene has CDR1 DFQATT and CDR2 SNEGSKA (reference sequence). Trimming removed 0 bases from V and 7 bases from J, with 12 bases in between. CDR3 length: 13 residues. This chain's CDR3 is CSARDTVLLGYTF. The CDR3 coding sequence is TGCAGTGCTAGAGATACGGTGCTGCTTGGCTACACCTTC.

The gene calls are TRBV6-6 and TRBJ2-5; TRBD2 aligns across 9 bases. The germline CDR1 and CDR2 sequences are MNHNY and SVGAGI (reference sequence). Losses at the gene ends were 0 bases for V and 5 bases for J; bases not matched to a gene: 4. The CDR3 contains 15 residues. The CDR3 sequence is CASSYSGLAVETQYF. Written as DNA, the CDR3 is TGTGCCAGCAGTTACTCGGGACTAGCAGTCGAGACCCAGTACTTC.

V gene TRBV4-1 combines with J gene TRBJ1-1; D is unresolved. Germline CDR1 is MGHRA and CDR2 is YSYEKL. The germline V and J ends were trimmed by 0 bases and 3 bases, with 11 bases remaining between them. This CDR3 spans 15 amino acids. The CDR3 DNA sequence: TGCGCCAGCAGCCAAGATGAACACCTAGACACTGAAGCTTTCTTT. The encoded protein is CASSQDEHLDTEAFF.

CDR3 DNA: TGTGCCAGCACCCCAGGGGAAGTACGGCAGTACTTC. It encodes CASTPGEVRQYF. The rearrangement uses TRBV2 and TRBJ2-7; weak D call: TRBD1 (6 bases). Germline CDR1 reads SNHLY; CDR2 reads FYNNEI. V shed 7 bases and J shed 9 bases, with 16 bases lying between them. This CDR3 is 12 amino acids long.

V is TRBV5-1 and J is TRBJ1-5; a possible D gene is TRBD1 (6 bases). Germline V gene lookup returns CDR1 SGHRS and CDR2 YFSETQ. CDR3 size: 15 residues. V gave up 5 bases and J gave up 7 bases, with 19 bases separating them. CDR3 amino acids: CASSLWGAGDQPQHF. CDR3 DNA: TGCGCCAGCAGTTTGTGGGGGGCAGGCGACCAGCCCCAGCATTTT.

V and J are TRBV7-2 and TRBJ2-3, with 7 nucleotides matching TRBD1. V shed 2 bases and J 4 bases; nucleotides not matched to a gene: 3. The germline V gene has CDR1 SGHTA and CDR2 FQGNSA. There are 14 residues in the CDR3. CDR3 residues: CASSLRGPSDTQYF. The CDR3 bases are TGTGCCAGCAGCTTAAGGGGGCCCTCAGATACGCAGTATTTT.

The DNA of the CDR3 is TGCAGCGGAGTAGCCAAAAACATTCAGTACTTC. It codes for CSGVAKNIQYF. The genes are TRBV29-1 and TRBJ2-4; no firm D call. Trimming stripped 7 bases from V and 0 bases from J, with 4 bases between. The CDR3 contains 11 residues. From germline, CDR1 is SQVTM and CDR2 ANQGSEA. Full variable domain (rest looked up from reference TRBV29-1 and TRBJ2-4): SAVISQKPSRDICQRGTSLTIQCQVDSQVTMMFWYRQQPGQSLTLIATANQGSEATYESGFVIDKFPISRPNLTFSTLTVSNMSPEDSSIYLCSGVAKNIQYFGAGTRLSVL.

The genes are TRBV29-1 and TRBJ1-2; 7 positions match TRBD1. This CDR3 region has 15 residues. V lost 5 bases to trimming and J lost 0 bases; unmatched junction nucleotides: 9. Per germline, CDR1 SQVTM and CDR2 ANQGSEA. CDR3 loop: CSVRSRGTSNYGYTF. The CDR3 DNA reads TGCAGCGTTCGAAGCAGGGGGACGTCTAACTATGGCTACACCTTC.

V gene TRBV24-1 combines with J gene TRBJ1-1; D is unclear. The germline V gene has CDR1 KGHDR and CDR2 SFDVKD. Trimming took off 8 bases at V and 11 bases at J, with 11 bases between the two ends. There are 10 residues in the CDR3. CDR3 loop: CATMTETAFF. CDR3 DNA sequence: TGTGCCACCATGACCGAAACGGCTTTCTTT.

The chain couples TRBV6-5 to TRBJ2-5; TRBD2 agrees at 10 bases. Unmatched junction bases numbered 0, after V lost 0 bases and J lost 5 bases. Germline CDR1 MNHEY, CDR2 SVGAGI. The CDR3 has 14 amino acids. This CDR3 reads CASSYSTSGETQYF. The DNA of the CDR3 is TGTGCCAGCAGTTACTCGACTAGCGGGGAGACCCAGTACTTC.

The chain combines TRBV5-8 with TRBJ2-1; 10 positions agree with TRBD2. The germline gives CDR1 SGHTS, CDR2 YDEGEE. J lost 2 bases, V lost 4 bases, and 12 bases had no gene match. The CDR3 is 18 amino acids. The CDR3 nucleotides are TGTGCCAGCAGCCTCCAGCGGGGGGGCCACGGGACCTACAATGAGCAGTTCTTC. This encodes CASSLQRGGHGTYNEQFF.

The rearrangement links TRBV5-1 to TRBJ2-7, with TRBD1 identical over 10 bases. V trimming: 6 bases; J trimming: 9 bases; junction bases outside the gene matches: 12. The CDR3 runs 14 residues. CDR1 and CDR2 from the germline V gene are SGHRS and YFSETQ. CDR3 amino acids: CASTLIGTGARQYF. CDR3 sequence (DNA): TGCGCCAGCACCCTAATTGGGACAGGGGCACGGCAGTACTTC.

The V gene is TRBV5-1, the J gene TRBJ2-4, with unresolved D. The CDR3 sequence is 11 residues long. Per the germline V gene, CDR1 is SGHRS and CDR2 is YFSETQ. V lost 5 bases and J lost 13, with 13 bases in between. The CDR3 spells CASSDELGQYF. The CDR3 DNA reads as TGCGCCAGCAGTGACGAACTGGGCCAGTACTTC.